This T cell receptor beta chain came from a study of T cell changes during pregnancy in multiple sclerosis. The assay was immunoSEQ multiplex PCR, and TCRdb's table has in-frame clones only and misses some. This table holds tens of thousands of clones, about nine tenths found once. Germline assignment: CDR1 MNHEY and CDR2 SVGAGI. Trimming at V came to 3 bases and at J to 5 bases, leaving 4 bases not matched to a gene. The CDR3 has 15 residues. The gene calls are TRBV6-5 and TRBJ2-4, with TRBD2 matching over 10 bases. This clonotype was sampled from a female donor with multiple sclerosis, enrolled in a pregnancy study. This specimen consisted of CD4+ T cells from peripheral blood mononuclear cells, obtained in the first trimester of pregnancy. The CDR3 is CASSYRLAGENIQYF. For the CDR3, the DNA is TGTGCCAGCAGTTATAGGCTAGCGGGGGAAAACATTCAGTACTTC.